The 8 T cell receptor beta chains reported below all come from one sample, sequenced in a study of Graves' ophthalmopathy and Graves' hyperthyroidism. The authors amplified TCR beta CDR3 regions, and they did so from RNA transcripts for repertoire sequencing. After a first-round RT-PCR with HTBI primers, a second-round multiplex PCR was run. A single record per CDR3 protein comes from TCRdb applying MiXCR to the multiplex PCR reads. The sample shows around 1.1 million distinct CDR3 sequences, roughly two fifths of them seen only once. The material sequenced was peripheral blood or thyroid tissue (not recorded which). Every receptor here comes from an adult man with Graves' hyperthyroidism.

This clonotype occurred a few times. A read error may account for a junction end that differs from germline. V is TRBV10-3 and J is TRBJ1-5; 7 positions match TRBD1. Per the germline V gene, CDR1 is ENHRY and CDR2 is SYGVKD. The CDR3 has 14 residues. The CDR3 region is CASSHRGDNQPQHF. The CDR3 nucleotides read TGTGCCAGCAGTCACAGGGGTGACAATCAGCCCCAGCATTTT.

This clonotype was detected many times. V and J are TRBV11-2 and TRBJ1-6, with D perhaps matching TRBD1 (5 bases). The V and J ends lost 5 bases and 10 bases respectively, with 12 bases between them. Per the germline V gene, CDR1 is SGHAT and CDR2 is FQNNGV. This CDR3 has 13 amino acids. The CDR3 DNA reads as TGTGCCAGCAGCCTAGGGGTGGGGTCACCCCTCCACTTT. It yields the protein CASSLGVGSPLHF.

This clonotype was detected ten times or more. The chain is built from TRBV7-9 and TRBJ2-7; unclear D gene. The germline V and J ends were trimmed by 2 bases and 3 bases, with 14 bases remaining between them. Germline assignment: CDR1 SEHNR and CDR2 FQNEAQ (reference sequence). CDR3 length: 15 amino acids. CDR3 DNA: TGTGCCAGCAGCTTACAGGTCCAGCAAAACTACGAGCAGTACTTC. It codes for CASSLQVQQNYEQYF.

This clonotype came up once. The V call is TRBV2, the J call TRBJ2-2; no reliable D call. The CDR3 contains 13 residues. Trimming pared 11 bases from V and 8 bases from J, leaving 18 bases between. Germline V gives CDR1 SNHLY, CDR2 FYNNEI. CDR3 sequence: CAASSPEPGELFF. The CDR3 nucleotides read TGTGCCGCCAGCAGCCCCGAACCGGGGGAGCTGTTTTTT. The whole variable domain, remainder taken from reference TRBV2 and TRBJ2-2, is EPEVTQTPSHQVTQMGQEVILRCVPISNHLYFYWYRQILGQKVEFLVSFYNNEISEKSEIFDDQFSVERPDGSNFTLKIRSTKLEDSAMYFCAASSPEPGELFFGEGSRLTVL.

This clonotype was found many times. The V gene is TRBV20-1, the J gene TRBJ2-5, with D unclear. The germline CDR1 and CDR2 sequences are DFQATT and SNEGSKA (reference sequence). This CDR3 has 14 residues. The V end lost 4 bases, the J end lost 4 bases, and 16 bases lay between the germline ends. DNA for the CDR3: TGCAGTGCTACGACGTTTGCAGGCGGAGAGACCCAGTACTTC. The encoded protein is CSATTFAGGETQYF.

The CDR3 reads CASSQDRQREGWEQYF. The CDR3 DNA reads as TGCGCCAGCAGCCAAGATCGCCAGCGGGAGGGTTGGGAGCAGTACTTC. The genes are TRBV4-3 and TRBJ2-7; 10 bases align to TRBD2. Unmatched junction bases numbered 9, after V lost 0 bases and J lost 7 bases. The CDR3 extends over 16 amino acids. Germline CDR1 is LGHNA and CDR2 is YSLEER.

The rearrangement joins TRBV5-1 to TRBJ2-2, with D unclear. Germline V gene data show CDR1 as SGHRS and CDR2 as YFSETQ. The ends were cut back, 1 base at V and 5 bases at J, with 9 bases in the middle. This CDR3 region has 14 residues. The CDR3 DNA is TGCGCCAGCAGCTTGAGCTTGTCTACCGGGGAGCTGTTTTTT. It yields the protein CASSLSLSTGELFF.

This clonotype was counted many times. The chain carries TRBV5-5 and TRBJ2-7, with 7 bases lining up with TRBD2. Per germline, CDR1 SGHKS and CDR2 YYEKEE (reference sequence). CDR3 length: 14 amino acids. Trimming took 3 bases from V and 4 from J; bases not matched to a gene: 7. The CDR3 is CASSSPGGLYEQYF. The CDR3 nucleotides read TGTGCCAGCAGCTCGCCCGGGGGACTATACGAGCAGTACTTC. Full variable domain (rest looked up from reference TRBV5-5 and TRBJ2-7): DAGVTQSPTHLIKTRGQQVTLRCSPISGHKSVSWYQQVLGQGPQFIFQYYEKEERGRGNFPDRFSARQFPNYSSELNVNALLLGDSALYLCASSSPGGLYEQYFGPGTRLTVT.